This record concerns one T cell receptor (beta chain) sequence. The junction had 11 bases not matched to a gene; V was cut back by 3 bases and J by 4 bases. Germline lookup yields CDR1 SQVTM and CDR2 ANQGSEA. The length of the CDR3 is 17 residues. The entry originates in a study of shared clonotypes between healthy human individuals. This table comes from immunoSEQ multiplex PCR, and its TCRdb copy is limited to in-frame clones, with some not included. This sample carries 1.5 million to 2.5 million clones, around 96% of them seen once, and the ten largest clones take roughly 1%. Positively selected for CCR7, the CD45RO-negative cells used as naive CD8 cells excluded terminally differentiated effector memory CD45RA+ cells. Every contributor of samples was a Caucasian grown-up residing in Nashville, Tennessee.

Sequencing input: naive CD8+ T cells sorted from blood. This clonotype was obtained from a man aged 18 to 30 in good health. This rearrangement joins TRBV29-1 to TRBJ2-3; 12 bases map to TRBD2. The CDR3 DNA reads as TGCAGCGTTGATCTAGCGGGAGGGCCAGTGGGAGCAGATACGCAGTATTTT. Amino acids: CSVDLAGGPVGADTQYF.